One sample yielded the 17 T cell receptor beta chains listed below, sequenced in a study of blood T cell repertoires in COVID-19. TCRdb's table, derived via immunoSEQ multiplex PCR, lists solely in-frame clones and lacks some. Of some 180,000 clones listed, roughly 90% are singletons. The sample taken for sequencing was peripheral blood. The receptors originated from a man aged 18 to 30 with COVID-19, enrolled during active disease.

The chain has TRBV25-1 and TRBJ2-3; TRBD2 aligns across 10 bases. Germline loops: CDR1 MGHDK, CDR2 SYGVNS. This CDR3 comprises 16 residues. After removal of 1 base from V and 4 bases from J, the junction contained 5 bases not matched to a gene. The CDR3 DNA is TGTGCCAGCAGTGAATGGGCTAGCGGGAGTTCAGATACGCAGTATTTT. Translated, it gives CASSEWASGSSDTQYF.

This chain uses TRBV9 with TRBJ2-1; TRBD2 agrees at 11 bases. The CDR3 is 16 residues long. The germline CDR1 and CDR2 sequences are SGDLS and YYNGEE. Trimming took 4 bases from V and 5 from J; bases not matched to a gene: 8. CDR3 coding DNA: TGTGCCAGCAGCAAACCGACTAGCGGGATCGACAATGAGCAGTTCTTC. Translation: CASSKPTSGIDNEQFF.

The CDR3 spells CASSLDGRGAKNIQYF. In DNA form, the CDR3 reads TGTGCCAGCAGCTTAGATGGCCGGGGGGCCAAAAACATTCAGTACTTC. V is TRBV11-2 and J is TRBJ2-4, with D possibly being TRBD2 (6 bases). The germline CDR1 and CDR2 sequences are SGHAT and FQNNGV. Trimming removed 0 bases at V and 1 base at J, with 10 bases between. The CDR3 has 16 residues.

This rearrangement joins TRBV6-5 to TRBJ1-3; D possibly corresponds to TRBD1 (5 bases). The ends were cut back, 5 bases at V and 3 bases at J, with 14 bases in the middle. Germline-derived CDR1 and CDR2 are MNHEY and SVGAGI. The CDR3 sequence is 15 residues long. The CDR3 coding sequence is TGTGCCAGCAGTAGAACAGGTTATTTTGGAAACACCATATATTTT. It encodes CASSRTGYFGNTIYF.

CDR3 residues: CASSFGQVDYTF. CDR3 in DNA: TGTGCCAGCAGCTTCGGACAGGTTGACTACACCTTC. The genes are TRBV5-6 and TRBJ1-2; 7 nucleotides align to TRBD1. The germline gives CDR1 SGHDT, CDR2 YYEEEE. J gave up 10 bases and V 2 bases, and 5 bases lay outside the gene matches. CDR3 length equals 12 residues. Looking up the rest from reference TRBV5-6 and TRBJ1-2 gives the full variable domain: DAGVTQSPTHLIKTRGQQVTLRCSPKSGHDTVSWYQQALGQGPQFIFQYYEEEERQRGNFPDRFSGHQFPNYSSELNVNALLLGDSALYLCASSFGQVDYTFGSGTRLTVV.

CDR3 sequence reads: CASSVLAASTDTQYF. The CDR3, as DNA: TGTGCCAGCAGCGTGCTAGCGGCTAGCACAGATACGCAGTATTTT. This sequence joins TRBV9 and TRBJ2-3; 7 bases are a match to TRBD2. The germline V gene encodes CDR1 SGDLS and CDR2 YYNGEE. Trimming took 2 bases from V and 0 from J; bases not matched to a gene: 3. The length of the CDR3 is 15 residues.

V and J are TRBV19 and TRBJ2-7; TRBD1 agrees at 7 bases. With V trimmed by 6 bases and J by 1 base, 6 bases remained unmatched. The CDR3 loop spans 14 amino acids. The germline V gene has CDR1 LNHDA and CDR2 SQIVND (reference sequence). The CDR3 DNA reads TGTGCCAGTAGCTCGACGACAGGGTCCTACGAGCAGTACTTC. This gives the protein CASSSTTGSYEQYF.

The V gene is TRBV5-1, the J gene TRBJ2-1, with D tentatively TRBD2 (6 bases). Germline CDR1 reads SGHRS; CDR2 reads YFSETQ. The CDR3 sequence is 18 residues long. V was clipped by 3 bases and J by 5 bases, with 24 bases between them. CDR3 sequence reads: CASSSRGVGLADNNEQFF. CDR3 nucleotide sequence: TGCGCCAGCAGCTCCCGCGGGGTAGGATTAGCGGATAACAATGAGCAGTTCTTC. The whole variable domain, filled in from reference TRBV5-1 and TRBJ2-1, reads KAGVTQTPRYLIKTRGQQVTLSCSPISGHRSVSWYQQTPGQGLQFLFEYFSETQRNKGNFPGRFSGRQFSNSRSEMNVSTLELGDSALYLCASSSRGVGLADNNEQFFGPGTRLTVL.

This rearrangement joins TRBV28 to TRBJ1-2; possible D gene TRBD1, 5 bases. The V and J ends lost 3 bases and 8 bases respectively, with 19 bases between them. This CDR3 has 15 residues. Germline V CDR1 and CDR2: MDHEN, SYDVKM. The CDR3 loop is CASSFRLSPGRGYTF. In DNA, the CDR3 is TGTGCCAGCAGTTTTCGACTCAGCCCAGGGCGCGGCTACACCTTC.

This clone was detected only once. The V call is TRBV19, the J call TRBJ1-2, with D perhaps matching TRBD1 (6 bases). The CDR3 has 15 amino acids. Germline lookup yields CDR1 LNHDA and CDR2 SQIVND (reference sequence). V was clipped by 7 bases and J by 7 bases, with 22 bases between them. CDR3 sequence reads: CASIKSWTVPGGYTF. The CDR3 DNA is TGTGCCAGTATCAAAAGCTGGACAGTGCCGGGTGGCTACACCTTC. The full variable domain, completed using reference TRBV19 and TRBJ1-2, is DGGITQSPKYLFRKEGQNVTLSCEQNLNHDAMYWYRQDPGQGLRLIYYSQIVNDFQKGDIAEGYSVSREKKESFPLTVTSAQKNPTAFYLCASIKSWTVPGGYTFGSGTRLTVV.

The rearrangement uses TRBV27 and TRBJ1-5; 10 nucleotides match TRBD1. The germline V gene has CDR1 MNHEY and CDR2 SMNVEV (reference sequence). CDR3 length equals 15 residues. The V segment lost 6 bases and the J segment 6 bases; nucleotides outside the gene matches: 8. CDR3 loop: CASSPRDRGTQPQHF. The CDR3 DNA follows: TGTGCCAGCAGCCCCCGGGACAGGGGTACTCAGCCCCAGCATTTT.

This chain connects TRBV18 to TRBJ2-7; D gene ambiguous. Germline V CDR1 and CDR2: KGHSH, LQKENI. Trimming shortened V by 1 base and J by 6 bases, and 10 bases separated the two germline ends. The length of the CDR3 is 13 residues. The CDR3: CASSPRQYREQYF. For the CDR3, the DNA is TGTGCCAGCTCACCACGGCAGTACCGCGAGCAGTACTTC.

This clone was seen a single time. J is TRBJ2-2 and V is TRBV7-9; 9 bases are a match to TRBD1. Unmatched junction bases numbered 11, after V lost 1 base and J lost 5 bases. The CDR3 has 18 residues. Germline CDR1 is SEHNR and CDR2 is FQNEAQ (reference sequence). The chain's CDR3 is CASSLVPNYRGRTGELFF. The CDR3 DNA reads as TGTGCCAGCAGCTTAGTCCCCAACTACAGGGGGCGAACCGGGGAGCTGTTTTTT.

This clone was seen just once. The chain combines TRBV5-6 with TRBJ2-7; tentatively, D is TRBD1 (5 bases). The V gene lost 1 base and the J gene lost 4 bases, with 6 bases spanning the gap. The CDR3 spans 12 residues. CDR1 SGHDT and CDR2 YYEEEE come from the germline V gene. The CDR3, as DNA: TGTGCCAGCAGCTTGCAGGGTTACGAGCAGTACTTC. Translated: CASSLQGYEQYF.

This clone was counted a few times. V gene TRBV9 combines with J gene TRBJ2-2; 10 nucleotides line up with TRBD1. The germline V gene encodes CDR1 SGDLS and CDR2 YYNGEE. The trim removed 4 bases at V and 5 bases at J, leaving 5 bases unmatched. The CDR3 consists of 15 residues. The CDR3 sequence: CASSSGQGWTGELFF. DNA of the CDR3: TGTGCCAGCAGCTCGGGACAGGGGTGGACCGGGGAGCTGTTTTTT. The full variable domain, its missing parts supplied by reference TRBV9 and TRBJ2-2, is DSGVTQTPKHLITATGQRVTLRCSPRSGDLSVYWYQQSLDQGLQFLIQYYNGEERAKGNILERFSAQQFPDLHSELNLSSLELGDSALYFCASSSGQGWTGELFFGEGSRLTVL.

J is TRBJ2-7 and V is TRBV3-1 (or the pseudogene TRBV3-2), with 7 bases aligning to TRBD1. The CDR3 has 19 amino acids. Trimming cost V 3 bases and J 1 base; bases outside gene matches: 18. CDR1 LGHDT and CDR2 YNNKEL come from the germline V gene (reference sequence). The CDR3 is CASSQLKGPPRTGSYEQYF. As DNA, the CDR3 is TGTGCCAGCAGCCAGCTAAAGGGCCCTCCGCGGACAGGATCCTACGAGCAGTACTTC.

V gene TRBV28 combines with J gene TRBJ1-1; D perhaps matches TRBD1 (5 bases). CDR1 MDHEN and CDR2 SYDVKM come from the germline V gene. The length of the CDR3 is 14 residues. V lost 8 bases, J lost 0 bases, and 13 bases lay in between. The CDR3 spells CASGQTELNTEAFF. The CDR3 DNA reads TGTGCCAGCGGGCAGACAGAGTTGAACACTGAAGCTTTCTTT.